This T cell receptor beta chain derives from a study of T-cell memory formation after mild COVID-19. In TCRdb, the 5' RACE reads were re-called with MiXCR into one record per CDR3 protein. The sample records some 600,000 distinct CDR3 sequences, 17% being singletons. This clonotype was detected only once. The length of the CDR3 is 17 residues. Germline CDR1 LNHDA, CDR2 SQIVND (reference sequence). The trim removed 3 bases at V and 4 bases at J, leaving 12 bases unmatched. Input material: PBMCs or a T cell subset sorted from them (not recorded which). This chain connects TRBV19 to TRBJ1-5; the match to TRBD1 covers 7 bases. The TCR originated in an adult woman who had mild COVID-19 (a few samples of this study predate the infection). Cell type and time point are not known. The CDR3 sequence: CASSISVARDRNQPQHF. The CDR3 DNA reads as TGTGCCAGTAGTATCTCGGTGGCCAGGGACAGAAATCAGCCCCAGCATTTT.